This T cell receptor beta chain came from a study of T cell responses to AZD1222 COVID-19 vaccine. Study-wide results and limits: Mostly white British, mostly female donors; authors suggested clonal diversity may be underestimated. Among AZD1222 vaccinees, only 5 or 6 were seropositive at baseline.

On this clone: Its antigen is not identified.

Some clones are missing from TCRdb's copy, which holds only in-frame ones; the method was immunoSEQ multiplex PCR. The sample yields roughly 120,000 clones, roughly 84% seen once. Looked up from germline, CDR1 is MNHEY and CDR2 is SMNVEV (reference sequence). Between the trimmed V and J ends, which lost 3 bases and 9 bases, there was a span of 15 bases. The CDR3 runs 15 residues. This specimen was peripheral blood, taken on day 0 of AZD1222 vaccination. The chain employs TRBV27 and TRBJ1-6; D is possibly TRBD1 (5 bases). The clonotype was recovered from an adult in good health. The CDR3 region is CASSFSGISSSPLHF. The DNA for the CDR3 is TGTGCCAGCAGTTTTTCAGGGATTAGCAGTTCACCCCTCCACTTT.